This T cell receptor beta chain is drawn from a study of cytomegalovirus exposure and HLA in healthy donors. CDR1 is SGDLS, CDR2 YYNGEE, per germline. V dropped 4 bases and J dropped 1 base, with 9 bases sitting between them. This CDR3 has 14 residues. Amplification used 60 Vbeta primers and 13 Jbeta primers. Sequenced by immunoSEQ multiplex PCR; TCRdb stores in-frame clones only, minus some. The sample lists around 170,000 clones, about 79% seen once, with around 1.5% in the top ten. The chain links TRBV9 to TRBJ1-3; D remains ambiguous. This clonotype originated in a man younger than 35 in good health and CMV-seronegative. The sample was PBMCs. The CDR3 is CASSLESSGNTIYF. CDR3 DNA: TGTGCCAGCAGCCTGGAGTCGTCTGGAAACACCATATATTTT.